These 6 T cell receptor beta chains were all obtained from the same sample, sequenced in a study of blood T cells in healthy people across ages. A second PCR of about 7 to 11 cycles used a sample-barcoded 5' primer and a J-beta primer mix. TCRdb called the 5' RACE reads again in MiXCR, with one record for every CDR3 protein. The sample contains roughly 800,000 distinct CDR3 sequences, 58% of which appear only once. Sequenced sample: blood. These receptors were taken from a man aged 25 to 40 in good health.

The rearrangement links TRBV11-1 to TRBJ2-1, with 11 bases fitting TRBD2. Losses at the gene ends were 4 bases for V and 6 bases for J; bases not matched to a gene: 17. In germline, CDR1 is SGHAT, CDR2 FQDESV (reference sequence). The CDR3 is 19 amino acids. The DNA of the CDR3 is TGTGCCAGCAGCTCCAAGACTACACTAGCGGGAGTGTCTAGCAATGAGCAGTTCTTC. This codes for CASSSKTTLAGVSSNEQFF.

The CDR3 here is CATGQGPPADSLETFNEQYF. The CDR3 region has the DNA TGTGCCACCGGACAGGGGCCCCCAGCAGATAGTCTCGAGACTTTCAATGAGCAGTACTTC. This rearrangement joins TRBV15 to TRBJ2-5; 9 nucleotides match TRBD1. Germline CDR1 reads LNHNV; CDR2 reads YYDKDF (reference sequence). The CDR3 spans 20 residues. V dropped 8 bases and J dropped 11; count of bases not matched to a gene: 33. The whole variable domain, filled in from reference TRBV15 and TRBJ2-5, reads DAMVIQNPRYQVTQFGKPVTLSCSQTLNHNVMYWYQQKSSQAPKLLFHYYDKDFNNEADTPDNFQSRRPNTSFCFLDIRSPGLGDTAMYLCATGQGPPADSLETFNEQYFGPGTRLLVL.

The chain carries TRBV12-3 or TRBV12-4 and TRBJ2-2; D is possibly TRBD1 (6 bases). This CDR3 has 14 residues. V lost 5 bases and J lost 6, with 13 bases in between. CDR3 amino acids: CASSAQGWAGELFF. The CDR3 DNA reads TGTGCCAGCAGTGCACAGGGTTGGGCCGGGGAGCTGTTTTTT.

The rearrangement links TRBV27 to TRBJ1-4, with a possible D match to TRBD1 (5 bases). The CDR3 has 15 residues. CDR1 and CDR2 (germline): MNHEY, SMNVEV (reference sequence). The germline V and J ends were trimmed by 3 bases and 4 bases, with 12 bases remaining between them. The CDR3 spells CASSFRAGHNEKLFF. The CDR3 DNA reads as TGTGCCAGCAGTTTCCGGGCAGGGCATAATGAAAAACTGTTTTTT.

This clonotype was seen repeatedly, ten times or more. J is TRBJ2-7 and V is TRBV25-1; TRBD1 matches at 10 bases. Germline values: CDR1 MGHDK, CDR2 SYGVNS. The V gene end was trimmed by 4 bases and the J gene end by 4 bases; junction bases not matched to a gene: 4. This CDR3 has 14 amino acids. CDR3 region: CASSATGGGYEQYF. CDR3 nucleotide sequence: TGTGCCAGCAGTGCGACAGGGGGCGGATACGAGCAGTACTTC.

The J gene is TRBJ2-3, the V gene TRBV20-1, with 10 bases fitting TRBD2. Germline lookup yields CDR1 DFQATT and CDR2 SNEGSKA (reference sequence). V shed 5 bases, J shed 1 base, and the junction held 6 bases outside the gene matches. CDR3 length: 15 residues. The CDR3 sequence is CSARGTSVGTDTQYF. In DNA form, the CDR3 reads TGCAGTGCTCGCGGGACTAGCGTCGGCACAGATACGCAGTATTTT.